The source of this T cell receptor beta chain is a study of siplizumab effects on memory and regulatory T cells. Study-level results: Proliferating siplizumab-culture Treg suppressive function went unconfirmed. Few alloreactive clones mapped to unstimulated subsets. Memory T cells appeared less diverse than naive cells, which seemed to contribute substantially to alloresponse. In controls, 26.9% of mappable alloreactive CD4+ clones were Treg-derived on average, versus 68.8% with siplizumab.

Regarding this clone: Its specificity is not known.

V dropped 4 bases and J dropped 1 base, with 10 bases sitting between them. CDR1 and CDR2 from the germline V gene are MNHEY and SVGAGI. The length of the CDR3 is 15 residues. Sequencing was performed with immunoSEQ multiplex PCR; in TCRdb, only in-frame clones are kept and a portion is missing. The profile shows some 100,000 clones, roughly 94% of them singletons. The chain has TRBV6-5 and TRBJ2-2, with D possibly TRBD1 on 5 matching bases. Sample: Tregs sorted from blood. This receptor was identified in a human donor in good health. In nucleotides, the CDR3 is TGTGCCAGCAGTTTTTGGCAGGGGAACACCGGGGAGCTGTTTTTT. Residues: CASSFWQGNTGELFF.